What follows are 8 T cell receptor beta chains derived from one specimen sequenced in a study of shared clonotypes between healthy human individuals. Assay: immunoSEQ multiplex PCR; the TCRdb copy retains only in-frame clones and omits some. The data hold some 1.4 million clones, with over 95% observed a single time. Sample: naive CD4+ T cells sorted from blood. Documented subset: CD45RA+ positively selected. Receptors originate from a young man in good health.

CDR3 sequence: CATGGSNQPQHF. Here the CDR3 DNA reads TGTGCCACTGGCGGCAGCAATCAGCCCCAGCATTTT. V is TRBV6-6 and J is TRBJ1-5, with D unclear. The CDR3 consists of 12 residues. With 10 bases removed from V and 1 base from J, the gap between germline ends came to 8 bases. From germline, CDR1 is MNHNY and CDR2 SVGAGI (reference sequence).

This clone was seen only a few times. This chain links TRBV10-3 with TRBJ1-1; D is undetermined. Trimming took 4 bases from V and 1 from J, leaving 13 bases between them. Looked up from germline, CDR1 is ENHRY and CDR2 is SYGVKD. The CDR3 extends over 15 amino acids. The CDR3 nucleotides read TGTGCCATCAGTGTCGGGGTTGGAGGGAACACTGAAGCTTTCTTT. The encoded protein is CAISVGVGGNTEAFF.

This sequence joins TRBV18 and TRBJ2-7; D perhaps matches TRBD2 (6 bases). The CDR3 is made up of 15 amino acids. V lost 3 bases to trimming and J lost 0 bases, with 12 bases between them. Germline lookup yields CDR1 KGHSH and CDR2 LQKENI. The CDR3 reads CASSPPGTPSYEQYF. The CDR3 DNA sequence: TGTGCCAGCTCACCCCCCGGGACTCCCTCCTACGAGCAGTACTTC.

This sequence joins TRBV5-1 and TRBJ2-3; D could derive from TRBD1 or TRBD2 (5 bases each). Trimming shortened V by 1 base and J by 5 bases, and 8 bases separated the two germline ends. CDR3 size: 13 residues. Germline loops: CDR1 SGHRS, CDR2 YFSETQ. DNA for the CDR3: TGCGCCAGCAGCTTGCAGGGAGTAGATACGCAGTATTTT. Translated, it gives CASSLQGVDTQYF.

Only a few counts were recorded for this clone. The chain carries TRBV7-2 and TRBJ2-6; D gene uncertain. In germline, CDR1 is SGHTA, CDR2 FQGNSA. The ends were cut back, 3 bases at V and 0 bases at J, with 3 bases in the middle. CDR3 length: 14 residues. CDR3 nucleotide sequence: TGTGCCAGCAGCTTCACCTCTGGGGCCAACGTCCTGACTTTC. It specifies CASSFTSGANVLTF.

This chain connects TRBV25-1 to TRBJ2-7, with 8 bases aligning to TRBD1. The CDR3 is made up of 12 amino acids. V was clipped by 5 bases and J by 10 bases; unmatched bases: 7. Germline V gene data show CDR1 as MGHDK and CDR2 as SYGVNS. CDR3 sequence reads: CASSQGATAQYF. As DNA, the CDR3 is TGTGCCAGCAGTCAGGGGGCGACAGCCCAGTACTTC.

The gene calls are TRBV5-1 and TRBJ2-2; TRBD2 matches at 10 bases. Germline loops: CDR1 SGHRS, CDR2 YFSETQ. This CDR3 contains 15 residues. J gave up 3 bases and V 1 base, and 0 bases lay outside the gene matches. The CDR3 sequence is CASSLTSGDTGELFF. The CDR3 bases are TGCGCCAGCAGCTTGACTAGCGGGGACACCGGGGAGCTGTTTTTT.

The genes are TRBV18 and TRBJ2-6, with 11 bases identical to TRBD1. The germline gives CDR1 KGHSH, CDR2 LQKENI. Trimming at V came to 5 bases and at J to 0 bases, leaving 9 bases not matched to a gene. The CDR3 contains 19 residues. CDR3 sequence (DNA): TGTGCCAGCTCAAACGGAGCTGGGACAGGGGGCTCTGGGGCCAACGTCCTGACTTTC. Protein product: CASSNGAGTGGSGANVLTF.